The 11 T cell receptor beta chains in this list originate from one sample, sequenced in a study of blood T cell repertoires in COVID-19 (dated by TCRdb to the early 2020s). Library preparation used the immunoSEQ multiplex PCR assay. Sourced from immuneACCESS, this table was stored by TCRdb with only in-frame sequences that have V and J called. A share of the clones is absent; for the studies checked, an unresolved V gene accounts for under half, and the remainder has no known explanation. Across this sample there are 290,000 or so clones, with roughly nine tenths seen only once. About 2.2% of the sample comes from the top ten. Input material: peripheral blood. The receptors stem from a woman in her thirties with COVID-19, enrolled during active disease.

J is TRBJ2-2 and V is TRBV2; TRBD1 is a possible D gene (7 bases). This CDR3 contains 13 residues. V lost 7 bases and J lost 5, with 11 bases in between. The germline gives CDR1 SNHLY, CDR2 FYNNEI. CDR3 residues: CASKTGRTGELFF. The CDR3 DNA is TGTGCCAGCAAGACAGGGAGGACCGGGGAGCTGTTTTTT.

V gene TRBV6-5 combines with J gene TRBJ1-4, with a tentative D call TRBD1 (5 bases). Germline V gene sequence: CDR1 MNHEY, CDR2 SVGAGI. CDR3 length equals 12 residues. V shed 6 bases and J shed 14 bases, with 16 bases lying between them. This CDR3 is CASSRQPSDLFF. The DNA for the CDR3 is TGTGCCAGCAGCAGACAGCCTTCGGACCTGTTTTTT.

The chain carries TRBV27 and TRBJ2-7; 9 nucleotides agree with TRBD2. Germline V gene lookup returns CDR1 MNHEY and CDR2 SMNVEV (reference sequence). Trimming took 7 bases from V and 1 from J; bases not matched to a gene: 8. CDR3 length: 15 residues. The CDR3 loop is CASTLAGVGSYEQYF. The DNA for the CDR3 is TGTGCCAGCACCTTAGCGGGAGTAGGGTCCTACGAGCAGTACTTC.

The chain recombines TRBV28 with TRBJ2-7; 12 bases line up with TRBD2. CDR3 length: 15 amino acids. The ends lost 4 bases at V and 2 bases at J; junction bases unmatched: 3. From germline, CDR1 is MDHEN and CDR2 SYDVKM. The CDR3 reads CASSSGLAGTYEQYF. The CDR3 region has the DNA TGTGCCAGCAGTTCCGGACTAGCGGGGACCTACGAGCAGTACTTC.

The chain combines TRBV2 with TRBJ2-7; TRBD2 matches 9 bases. The ends lost 8 bases at V and 7 bases at J; junction bases unmatched: 15. Germline loops: CDR1 SNHLY, CDR2 FYNNEI. The CDR3 is made up of 15 amino acids. CDR3 DNA sequence: TGTGCCAGCGCCGGCCGCTTAGCGGGAGTTGGAGAGCAGTACTTC. This gives the protein CASAGRLAGVGEQYF. Combining the CDR3 with reference TRBV2 and TRBJ2-7 gives the whole variable domain EPEVTQTPSHQVTQMGQEVILRCVPISNHLYFYWYRQILGQKVEFLVSFYNNEISEKSEIFDDQFSVERPDGSNFTLKIRSTKLEDSAMYFCASAGRLAGVGEQYFGPGTRLTVT.

The chain carries TRBV7-2 and TRBJ1-4; 9 bases fit TRBD1. V lost 4 bases and J lost 7; bases outside the gene matches: 4. CDR3 length equals 14 residues. The germline V gene has CDR1 SGHTA and CDR2 FQGNSA. The CDR3 DNA follows: TGTGCCAGCAGCTCGGACAGGGGCCGTGAAAAACTGTTTTTT. Its translation is CASSSDRGREKLFF.

The chain recombines TRBV5-1 with TRBJ2-1; 9 bases agree with TRBD2. V shed 2 bases and J 4 bases; nucleotides not matched to a gene: 4. CDR1 is SGHRS and CDR2 is YFSETQ in the germline V gene. The CDR3 sequence is 15 residues long. DNA of the CDR3: TGCGCCAGCAGCTTACAGACTAGCGGATACAATGAGCAGTTCTTC. It codes for CASSLQTSGYNEQFF.

This clone has only one observation. This chain connects TRBV5-1 to TRBJ2-5; TRBD1 aligns across 8 bases. V lost 4 bases to trimming and J lost 2 bases; unmatched junction nucleotides: 4. This CDR3 comprises 14 residues. Germline V lookup: CDR1 SGHRS, CDR2 YFSETQ. CDR3 bases: TGCGCCAGCAGCGCTGGACAGGGTCAAGAGACCCAGTACTTC. It translates to CASSAGQGQETQYF.

The chain couples TRBV13 to TRBJ1-2; a possible D gene is TRBD1 (6 bases). V lost 1 base and J lost 8, with 17 bases in between. CDR3 size: 15 residues. Germline CDR1 PRHDT, CDR2 FYEKMQ (reference sequence). CDR3 protein: CASSLEGGGSSGYTF. CDR3 nucleotides: TGTGCCAGCAGCTTAGAGGGAGGGGGATCGAGCGGCTACACCTTC.

The chain is built from TRBV28 and TRBJ2-2; possibly TRBD2 for D (6 bases). The V and J ends lost 3 bases and 4 bases respectively, with 12 bases between them. The length of the CDR3 is 15 residues. CDR1 is MDHEN, CDR2 SYDVKM, per germline. The DNA of the CDR3 is TGTGCCAGCAGTTTGGTGGGACTCCTCACCGGGGAGCTGTTTTTT. Translated, it gives CASSLVGLLTGELFF.

V and J are TRBV3-1 (or the pseudogene TRBV3-2) and TRBJ1-2; TRBD1 aligns across 9 bases. CDR1 is LGHDT, CDR2 YNNKEL, per germline (reference sequence). Unmatched junction bases numbered 2, after V lost 1 base and J lost 8 bases. This CDR3 spans 13 amino acids. CDR3 bases: TGTGCCAGCAGCCAAGGGGGACAGGGAGGCTACACCTTC. Encoded protein: CASSQGGQGGYTF.